This T cell receptor beta chain came from a study of CD8+CD57+ T cells in acquired aplastic anemia. At the level of the study: Mean yield of DNA from sorted CD4+ and CD8+ cells was roughly 3.2 ug.

Genomic DNA, the template, was used for profiling of the TCR beta VDJ and CDR3. TCRdb reanalysed the reads using MiXCR and keeps one entry per CDR3 protein. The sample yields about 220,000 distinct CDR3 sequences, 34% seen once. Whole-study findings and limits: CD8+ Simpson's diversity did not differ significantly between patients and controls. Overlap between patients and controls comprised about 28 CD8+ CDR3 sequences.

CDR3 length: 11 residues. Trimming took off 4 bases at V and 5 bases at J, with 7 bases between the two ends. Germline CDR1 and CDR2: DFQATT and SNEGSKA (reference sequence). Notes on this clonotype: The antigen is unknown.

The chain is built from TRBV20-1 and TRBJ2-3, with D perhaps TRBD1 or TRBD2 (5 bases each). Sample: sorted CD4+, CD8+, or CD8+CD57+ T cells (not recorded which) from PBMCs. The clonotype originates from a human donor in good health, serving as a control. The CDR3 nucleotides are TGCAGTGCTATTGGGGGAGATACGCAGTATTTT. It yields the protein CSAIGGDTQYF.